What follows are 6 T cell receptor beta chains derived from one specimen sequenced in a study of shared clonotypes between healthy human individuals (dated by TCRdb to about 2020). The receptor library was made with the immunoSEQ multiplex PCR assay. Not all clones reach the TCRdb copy of this immuneACCESS table, which keeps in-frame sequences only. Checked studies attribute under half of the gap to unresolved V genes and leave the rest unexplained. The sample table lists 1,100,000 or so clones, 78% of them with a count of one. 0.5% to 0.6% of the sample is held by the ten biggest clonotypes. Sequenced sample: memory CD4+ T cells from PBMCs. This specimen's cell subset or site label, interpreted: CD45RA-negative fraction. The receptor source for this set is a young man in good health. Some clones in this sample may be carry-over from other donors' samples.

This clone was counted only a few times. The gene calls are TRBV11-2 and TRBJ1-3; possible D gene TRBD1, 6 bases. The CDR3 is 16 amino acids. Trimming pared 5 bases from V and 0 bases from J, leaving 14 bases between. Germline V CDR1 and CDR2: SGHAT, FQNNGV. This CDR3 is CASSPGGANSGNTIYF. The DNA for the CDR3 is TGTGCCAGCAGCCCGGGGGGCGCGAACTCTGGAAACACCATATATTTT. The whole variable domain, filled in from reference TRBV11-2 and TRBJ1-3, reads EAGVAQSPRYKIIEKRQSVAFWCNPISGHATLYWYQQILGQGPKLLIQFQNNGVVDDSQLPKDRFSAERLKGVDSTLKIQPAKLEDSAVYLCASSPGGANSGNTIYFGEGSWLTVV.

The V call is TRBV19, the J call TRBJ1-5; 9 nucleotides agree with TRBD1. The CDR3 totals 15 residues. V lost 10 bases and J lost 2; bases outside the gene matches: 9. Germline-derived CDR1 and CDR2 are LNHDA and SQIVND (reference sequence). CDR3 loop: CATSRTGGGNQPQHF. CDR3 in DNA: TGTGCCACTTCCCGCACAGGGGGCGGCAATCAGCCCCAGCATTTT.

The chain is built from TRBV23-1 and TRBJ2-2, with 10 bases lining up with TRBD2. TRBV23-1 carries the ORF label, with uncertain function. Germline trimming cut 2 bases from V and 2 bases from J; bases unmatched to any gene: 11. The CDR3 has 19 residues. CDR3 nucleotides: TGCGCCAGCAGTCAACCCAGATACTCTAGCGGGGGTAACACCGGGGAGCTGTTTTTT. Its protein is CASSQPRYSSGGNTGELFF.

Regarding this clone: Different DNA sequences within this sample yield the same CDR3. The genes are TRBV7-9 and TRBJ2-5; TRBD1 matches at 8 bases. Germline CDR1 reads SEHNR; CDR2 reads FQNEAQ (reference sequence). CDR3 length: 14 residues. Trimming cost V 7 bases and J 5 bases; bases outside gene matches: 9. The CDR3 region has the DNA TGTGCCAGCACCCCTCAGGGGGCGGGTGAGACCCAGTACTTC. Its protein is CASTPQGAGETQYF.

The chain employs TRBV28 and TRBJ2-7; D not resolved. Between the trimmed V and J ends, which lost 6 bases and 6 bases, there was a span of 12 bases. CDR1 and CDR2 from the germline V gene are MDHEN and SYDVKM. The CDR3 length is 12 residues. Here the CDR3 reads CASSQATGEQYF. CDR3 DNA sequence: TGTGCCAGCAGCCAAGCTACGGGCGAGCAGTACTTC.

The chain uses TRBV15 and TRBJ2-1, with 9 bases lining up with TRBD1. With V trimmed by 5 bases and J by 10 bases, 12 bases remained unmatched. Germline-derived CDR1 and CDR2 are LNHNV and YYDKDF (reference sequence). CDR3 size: 15 residues. CDR3 residues: CATSRGPTGGSEQFF. The CDR3 DNA sequence: TGTGCCACCAGCCGAGGGCCTACAGGGGGCAGCGAGCAGTTCTTC.